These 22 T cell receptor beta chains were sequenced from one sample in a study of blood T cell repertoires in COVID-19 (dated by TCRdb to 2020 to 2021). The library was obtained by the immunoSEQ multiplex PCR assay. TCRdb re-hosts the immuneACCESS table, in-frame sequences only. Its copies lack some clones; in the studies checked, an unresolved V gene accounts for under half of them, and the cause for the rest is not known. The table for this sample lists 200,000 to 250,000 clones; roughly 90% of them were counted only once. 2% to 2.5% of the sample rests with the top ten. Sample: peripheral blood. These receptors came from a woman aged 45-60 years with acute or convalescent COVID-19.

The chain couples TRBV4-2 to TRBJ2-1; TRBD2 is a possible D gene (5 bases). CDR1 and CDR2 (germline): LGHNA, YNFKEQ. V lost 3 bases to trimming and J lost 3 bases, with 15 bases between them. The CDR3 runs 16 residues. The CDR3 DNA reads TGTGCCAGCAGCCACGCCGTCGGACGGGACTACAATGAGCAGTTCTTC. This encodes CASSHAVGRDYNEQFF.

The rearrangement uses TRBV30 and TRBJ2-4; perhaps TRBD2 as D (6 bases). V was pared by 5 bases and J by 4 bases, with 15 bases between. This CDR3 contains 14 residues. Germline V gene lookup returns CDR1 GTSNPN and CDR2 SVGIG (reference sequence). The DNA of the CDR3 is TGTGCCTGGGGGGGAGGTCACCGGAAAAACATTCAGTACTTC. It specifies CAWGGGHRKNIQYF.

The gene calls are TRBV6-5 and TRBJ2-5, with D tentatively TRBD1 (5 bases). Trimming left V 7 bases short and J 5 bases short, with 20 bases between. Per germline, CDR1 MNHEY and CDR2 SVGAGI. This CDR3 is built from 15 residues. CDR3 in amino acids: CASTAGNELGETQYF. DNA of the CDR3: TGTGCCAGCACGGCAGGGAACGAGTTAGGCGAGACCCAGTACTTC.

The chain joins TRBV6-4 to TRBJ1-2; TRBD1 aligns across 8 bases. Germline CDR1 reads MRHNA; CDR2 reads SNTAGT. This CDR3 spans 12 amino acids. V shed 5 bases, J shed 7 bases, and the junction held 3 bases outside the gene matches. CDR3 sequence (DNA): TGTGCCAGCAGTCAGGGGGCCGGTGGCTACACCTTC. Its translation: CASSQGAGGYTF.

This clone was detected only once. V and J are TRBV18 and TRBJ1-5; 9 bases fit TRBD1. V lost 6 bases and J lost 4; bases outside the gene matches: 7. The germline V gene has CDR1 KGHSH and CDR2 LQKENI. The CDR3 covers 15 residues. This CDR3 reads CASSPGTGTNQPQHF. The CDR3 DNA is TGTGCCAGCTCCCCCGGGACAGGGACAAATCAGCCCCAGCATTTT. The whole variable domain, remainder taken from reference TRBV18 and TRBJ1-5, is NAGVMQNPRHLVRRRGQEARLRCSPMKGHSHVYWYRQLPEEGLKFMVYLQKENIIDESGMPKERFSAEFPKEGPSILRIQQVVRGDSAAYFCASSPGTGTNQPQHFGDGTRLSIL.

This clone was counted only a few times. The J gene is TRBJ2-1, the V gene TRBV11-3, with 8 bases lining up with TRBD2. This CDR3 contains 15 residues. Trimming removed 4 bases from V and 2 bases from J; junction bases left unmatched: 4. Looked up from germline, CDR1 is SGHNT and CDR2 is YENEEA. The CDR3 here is CASSSGGVPYNEQFF. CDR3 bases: TGTGCCAGCAGCTCGGGGGGGGTTCCCTACAATGAGCAGTTCTTC. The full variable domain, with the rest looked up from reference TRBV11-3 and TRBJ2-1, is EAGVVQSPRYKIIEKKQPVAFWCNPISGHNTLYWYLQNLGQGPELLIRYENEEAVDDSQLPKDRFSAERLKGVDSTLKIQPAELGDSAVYLCASSSGGVPYNEQFFGPGTRLTVL.

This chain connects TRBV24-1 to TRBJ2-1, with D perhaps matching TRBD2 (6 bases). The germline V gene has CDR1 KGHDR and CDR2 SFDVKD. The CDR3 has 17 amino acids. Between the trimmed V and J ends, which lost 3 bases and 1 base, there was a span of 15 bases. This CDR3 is CATSDPRSGGSYNEQFF. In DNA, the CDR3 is TGTGCCACCAGTGATCCCCGCAGTGGGGGGTCCTACAATGAGCAGTTCTTC.

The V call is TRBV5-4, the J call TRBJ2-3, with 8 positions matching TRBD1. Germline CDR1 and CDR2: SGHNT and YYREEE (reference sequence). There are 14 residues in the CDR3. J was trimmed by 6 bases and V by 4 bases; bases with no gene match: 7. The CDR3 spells CASSRDRGSDTQYF. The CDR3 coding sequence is TGTGCCAGCAGCCGTGACAGGGGTAGCGATACGCAGTATTTT.

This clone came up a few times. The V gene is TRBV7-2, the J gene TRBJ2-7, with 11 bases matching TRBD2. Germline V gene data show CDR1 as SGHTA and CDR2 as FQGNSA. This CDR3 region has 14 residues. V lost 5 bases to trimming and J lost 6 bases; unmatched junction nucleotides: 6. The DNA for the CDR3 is TGTGCCAGCAGCCTCTCCGGGACTAGCGGCGAGCAGTACTTC. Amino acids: CASSLSGTSGEQYF.

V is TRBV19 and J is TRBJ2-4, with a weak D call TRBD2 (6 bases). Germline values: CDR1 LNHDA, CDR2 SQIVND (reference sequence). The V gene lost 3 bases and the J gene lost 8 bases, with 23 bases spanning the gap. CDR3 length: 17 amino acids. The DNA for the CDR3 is TGTGCCAGTAGTATGAGATCCCCGTCGCTAGGGACTGACATTCAGTACTTC. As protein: CASSMRSPSLGTDIQYF.

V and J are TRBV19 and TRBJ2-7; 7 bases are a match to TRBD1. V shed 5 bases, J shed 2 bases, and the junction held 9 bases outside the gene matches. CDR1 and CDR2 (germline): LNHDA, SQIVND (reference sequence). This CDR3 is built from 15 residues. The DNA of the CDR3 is TGTGCCAGTAGTGAACGACAGGGATTCGCCTACGAGCAGTACTTC. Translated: CASSERQGFAYEQYF.

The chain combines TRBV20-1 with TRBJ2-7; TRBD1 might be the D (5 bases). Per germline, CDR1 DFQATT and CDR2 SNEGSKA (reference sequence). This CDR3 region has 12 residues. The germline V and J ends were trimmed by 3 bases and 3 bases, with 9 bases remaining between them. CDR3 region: CSASSGNYEQYF. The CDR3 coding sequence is TGCAGTGCTAGTTCAGGGAACTACGAGCAGTACTTC.

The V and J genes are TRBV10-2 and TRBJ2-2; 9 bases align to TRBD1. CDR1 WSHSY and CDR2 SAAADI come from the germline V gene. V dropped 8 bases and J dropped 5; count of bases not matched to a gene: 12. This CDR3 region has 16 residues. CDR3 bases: TGCGCCAGCGCAGTTCCGGGACAGGGAATGACCGGGGAGCTGTTTTTT. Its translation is CASAVPGQGMTGELFF.

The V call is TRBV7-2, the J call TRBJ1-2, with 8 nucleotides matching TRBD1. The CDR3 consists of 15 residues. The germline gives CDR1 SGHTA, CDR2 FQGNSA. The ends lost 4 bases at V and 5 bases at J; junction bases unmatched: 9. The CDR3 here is CASSSQGARLYGYTF. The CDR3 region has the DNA TGTGCCAGCAGCTCGCAGGGGGCGCGTCTATATGGCTACACCTTC. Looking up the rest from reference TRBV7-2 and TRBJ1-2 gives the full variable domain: GAGVSQSPSNKVTEKGKDVELRCDPISGHTALYWYRQSLGQGLEFLIYFQGNSAPDKSGLPSDRFSAERTGGSVSTLTIQRTQQEDSAVYLCASSSQGARLYGYTFGSGTRLTVV.

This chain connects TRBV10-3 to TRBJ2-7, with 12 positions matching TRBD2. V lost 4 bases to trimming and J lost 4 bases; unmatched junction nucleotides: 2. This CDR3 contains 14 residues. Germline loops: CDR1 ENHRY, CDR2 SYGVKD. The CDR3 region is CAISASGRDYEQYF. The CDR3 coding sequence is TGTGCCATCAGTGCTAGCGGGAGGGATTACGAGCAGTACTTC.

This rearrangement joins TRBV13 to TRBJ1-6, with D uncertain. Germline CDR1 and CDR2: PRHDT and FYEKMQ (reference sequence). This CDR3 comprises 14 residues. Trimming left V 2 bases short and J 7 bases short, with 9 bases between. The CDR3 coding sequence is TGTGCCAGCAGCTTAAGAACAGTGAATTCACCCCTCCACTTT. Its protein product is CASSLRTVNSPLHF.

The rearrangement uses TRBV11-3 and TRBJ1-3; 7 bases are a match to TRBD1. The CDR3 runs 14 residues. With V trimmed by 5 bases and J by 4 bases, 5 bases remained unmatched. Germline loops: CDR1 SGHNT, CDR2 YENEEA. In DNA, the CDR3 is TGTGCCAGCAGCCTAACAGGGGTCGGAAACACCATATATTTT. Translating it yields CASSLTGVGNTIYF.

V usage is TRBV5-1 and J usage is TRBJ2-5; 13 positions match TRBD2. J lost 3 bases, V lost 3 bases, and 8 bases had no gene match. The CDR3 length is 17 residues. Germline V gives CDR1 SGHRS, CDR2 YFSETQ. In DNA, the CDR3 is TGCGCCAGCAGCTACCGCGCTACTAGCGGGAGGGAAGAGACCCAGTACTTC. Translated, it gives CASSYRATSGREETQYF. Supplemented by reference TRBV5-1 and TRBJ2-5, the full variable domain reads KAGVTQTPRYLIKTRGQQVTLSCSPISGHRSVSWYQQTPGQGLQFLFEYFSETQRNKGNFPGRFSGRQFSNSRSEMNVSTLELGDSALYLCASSYRATSGREETQYFGPGTRLLVL.

In DNA, the CDR3 is TGCGCCAGCAGTCCCCAAGGCGGATCTAACTATGGCTACACCTTC. It translates to CASSPQGGSNYGYTF. The chain couples TRBV5-1 to TRBJ1-2, with no clear D. This CDR3 is built from 15 residues. V was clipped by 5 bases and J by 0 bases, with 14 bases between them. Germline CDR1 reads SGHRS; CDR2 reads YFSETQ.

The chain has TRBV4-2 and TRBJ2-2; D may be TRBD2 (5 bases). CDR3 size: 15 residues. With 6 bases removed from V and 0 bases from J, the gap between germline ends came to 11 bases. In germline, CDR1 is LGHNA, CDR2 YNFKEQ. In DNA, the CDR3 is TGTGCCAGCAGACCCGGACTGACGAACACCGGGGAGCTGTTTTTT. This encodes CASRPGLTNTGELFF.

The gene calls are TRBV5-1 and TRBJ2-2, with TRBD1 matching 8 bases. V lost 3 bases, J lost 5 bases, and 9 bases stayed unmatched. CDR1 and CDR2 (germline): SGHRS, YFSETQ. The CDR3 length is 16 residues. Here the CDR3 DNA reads TGCGCCAGCAGCTGGACAGGGCCCGGAGGGACCGGGGAGCTGTTTTTT. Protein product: CASSWTGPGGTGELFF.

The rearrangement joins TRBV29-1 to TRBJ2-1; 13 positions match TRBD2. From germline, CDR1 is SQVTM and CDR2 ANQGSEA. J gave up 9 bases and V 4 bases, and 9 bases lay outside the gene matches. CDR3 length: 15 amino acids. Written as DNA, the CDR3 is TGCAGCGTTGCTTTACTAGCGGGAGGGCCGGGTGAGCAGTTCTTC. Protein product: CSVALLAGGPGEQFF.